The 13 T cell receptor beta chains given below trace back to one sample, sequenced in a study of OX40 agonist ivuxolimab in advanced cancers. Clones were read by immunoSEQ multiplex PCR, and TCRdb kept only the in-frame ones, dropping some. Of some 48,000 clones listed, about 79% are singletons. The sequencing here drew on CD4+ or CD8+ T cells sorted from blood, taken in a trial of the OX40 agonist ivuxolimab. These receptors were obtained from an adult with an advanced solid tumor such as melanoma, head and neck, liver or kidney cancer.

In this sample, this clone turned up a few times. This CDR3 is CASSLGQDHYGYTF. The CDR3 DNA reads as TGTGCCAGCTCACTTGGACAGGACCACTATGGCTACACCTTC. This chain joins TRBV18 and TRBJ1-2; 7 bases agree with TRBD1. There are 14 residues in the CDR3. CDR1 KGHSH and CDR2 LQKENI come from the germline V gene. The ends lost 4 bases at V and 3 bases at J; junction bases unmatched: 5.

The chain recombines TRBV21-1 with TRBJ2-1; TRBD1 is the table's D call and was not checked against the DNA. TRBV21-1 is a pseudogene. The CDR3 contains 16 residues. CDR3 in DNA: TGTGCCAGCAGCGAGACGACAGGGGGTTTTTACAATGAGCAGTTCTTC. Its translation is CASSETTGGFYNEQFF.

This chain joins TRBV2 and TRBJ2-5; D remains ambiguous. Looked up from germline, CDR1 is SNHLY and CDR2 is FYNNEI. V lost 3 bases and J lost 2, with 7 bases in between. This CDR3 comprises 13 residues. For the CDR3, the DNA is TGTGCCAGCAGTGATGTGGGTCAAGAGACCCAGTACTTC. Its protein is CASSDVGQETQYF.

This clone has just one count. In DNA, the CDR3 is TGTGCCAGCAGTGAACTAGCGATCGAATACACCGGGGAGCTGTTTTTT. Amino acids: CASSELAIEYTGELFF. The V gene is TRBV6-4, the J gene TRBJ2-2, with 7 bases identical to TRBD2. This CDR3 contains 16 residues. V lost 3 bases, J lost 3 bases, and 7 bases stayed unmatched. CDR1 and CDR2 (germline): MRHNA, SNTAGT.

This chain uses TRBV18 with TRBJ2-7; D possibly corresponds to TRBD2 (5 bases). The CDR3 loop spans 15 amino acids. The V end lost 6 bases, the J end lost 5 bases, and 20 bases lay between the germline ends. From germline, CDR1 is KGHSH and CDR2 LQKENI. The CDR3 nucleotides read TGTGCCAGCTCGCTCGAATCGGGGAAAGGAGACGAGCAGTACTTC. The encoded protein is CASSLESGKGDEQYF.

The chain joins TRBV4-3 to TRBJ2-1; TRBD2 aligns across 7 bases. The CDR3 totals 17 residues. Per germline, CDR1 LGHNA and CDR2 YSLEER. The V segment lost 4 bases and the J segment 0 bases; nucleotides outside the gene matches: 9. CDR3: CASSLRWEGSSYNEQFF. The CDR3 nucleotides read TGCGCCAGCAGCCTCCGCTGGGAGGGTAGCTCCTACAATGAGCAGTTCTTC.

V is TRBV14 and J is TRBJ1-1; D is ambiguous. Germline-derived CDR1 and CDR2 are SGHDN and FVKESK. V was shortened by 1 base and J by 0 bases, with 12 bases between the two germline ends. The CDR3 sequence is 16 residues long. The DNA of the CDR3 is TGTGCCAGCAGCCAAGGGGTTCCTGTCATGAACACTGAAGCTTTCTTT. Its protein product is CASSQGVPVMNTEAFF. Using reference TRBV14 and TRBJ1-1 for the parts outside the CDR3, the full variable domain is EAGVTQFPSHSVIEKGQTVTLRCDPISGHDNLYWYRRVMGKEIKFLLHFVKESKQDESGMPNNRFLAERTGGTYSTLKVQPAELEDSGVYFCASSQGVPVMNTEAFFGQGTRLTVV.

The CDR3 region has the DNA TGTGCCAGTAGTATAGGTCAACCGGGACAAGATACGCAGTATTTT. The encoded protein is CASSIGQPGQDTQYF. V usage is TRBV19 and J usage is TRBJ2-3, with D possibly TRBD1 on 6 matching bases. Germline V CDR1 and CDR2: LNHDA, SQIVND (reference sequence). This CDR3 is 15 amino acids long. Trimming shortened V by 1 base and J by 5 bases, and 13 bases separated the two germline ends.

The chain uses TRBV19 and TRBJ1-6, with 8 bases identical to TRBD1. Germline V gives CDR1 LNHDA, CDR2 SQIVND (reference sequence). This CDR3 contains 15 residues. The trim removed 4 bases at V and 7 bases at J, leaving 6 bases unmatched. CDR3 loop: CASSTLRQGNSPLHF. The CDR3 coding sequence is TGTGCCAGTAGTACCCTCCGACAGGGGAATTCACCCCTCCACTTT.

The V gene is TRBV11-2, the J gene TRBJ2-1; 15 bases agree with TRBD2. The germline gives CDR1 SGHAT, CDR2 FQNNGV. The trim removed 5 bases at V and 7 bases at J, leaving 3 bases unmatched. The CDR3 is 15 amino acids. The CDR3 loop reads CASSIGLAGGNEQFF. The CDR3 coding sequence is TGTGCCAGCAGCATCGGACTAGCGGGAGGGAATGAGCAGTTCTTC.

This clone has more than one count but fewer than ten. This chain joins TRBV2 and TRBJ1-2; D unclear. Deletions cut 4 bases from V and 3 bases from J, with 6 bases between. Germline loops: CDR1 SNHLY, CDR2 FYNNEI. The CDR3 covers 12 residues. The DNA for the CDR3 is TGTGCCAGCAGTGGAATAGACTATGGCTACACCTTC. This gives the protein CASSGIDYGYTF.

Concerning this clone: The sample contains more than one DNA sequence encoding this CDR3. DNA of the CDR3: TGTGCCAGCAGCCAAATCCCCGGGACAGGGGCCTACGAGCAGTACTTC. This codes for CASSQIPGTGAYEQYF. This sequence joins TRBV5-6 and TRBJ2-7; 10 bases agree with TRBD1. Germline V gene sequence: CDR1 SGHDT, CDR2 YYEEEE. The CDR3 loop spans 16 amino acids. V dropped 4 bases and J dropped 2; count of bases not matched to a gene: 9.

The V and J genes are TRBV27 and TRBJ2-3, with D perhaps being TRBD1 or TRBD2 (5 bases each). Germline lookup yields CDR1 MNHEY and CDR2 SMNVEV (reference sequence). The CDR3 contains 18 residues. V was shortened by 0 bases and J by 0 bases, with 16 bases between the two germline ends. CDR3 coding DNA: TGTGCCAGCAGTTTATCTCAGGGAGAAGCGCTAAGCACAGATACGCAGTATTTT. Its translation: CASSLSQGEALSTDTQYF.